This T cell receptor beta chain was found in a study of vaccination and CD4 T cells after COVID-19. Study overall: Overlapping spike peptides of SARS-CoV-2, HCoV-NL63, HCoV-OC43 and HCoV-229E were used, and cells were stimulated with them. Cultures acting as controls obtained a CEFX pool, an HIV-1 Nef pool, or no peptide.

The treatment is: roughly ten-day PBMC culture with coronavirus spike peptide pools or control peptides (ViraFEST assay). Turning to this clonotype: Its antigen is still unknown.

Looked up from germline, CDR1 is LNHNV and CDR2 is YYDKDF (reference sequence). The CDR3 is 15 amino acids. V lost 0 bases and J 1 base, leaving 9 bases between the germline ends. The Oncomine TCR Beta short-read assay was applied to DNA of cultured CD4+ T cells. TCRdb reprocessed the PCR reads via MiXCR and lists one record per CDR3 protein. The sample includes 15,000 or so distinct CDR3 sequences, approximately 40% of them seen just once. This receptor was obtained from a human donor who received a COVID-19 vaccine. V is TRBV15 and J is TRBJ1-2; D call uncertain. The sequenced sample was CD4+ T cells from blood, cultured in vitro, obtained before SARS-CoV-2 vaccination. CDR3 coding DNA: TGTGCCACCAGCAGAGAGGCCAGGAGTAACTATGGCTACACCTTC. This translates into CATSREARSNYGYTF.